These 7 T cell receptor beta chains originate from one sample sequenced in a study of blood T cell repertoires in COVID-19. Data came from immunoSEQ multiplex PCR; TCRdb stores just in-frame clones and leaves some out. The sample holds about 670,000 clones, 75% to 90% seen once. Specimen: peripheral blood. These receptors were collected from a woman aged 18-29 years with acute or convalescent COVID-19.

In the case of this clone: The same CDR3 also results from other DNA sequences found in this sample. This chain joins TRBV19 and TRBJ1-1; a possible D gene is TRBD1 (5 bases). The germline V gene has CDR1 LNHDA and CDR2 SQIVND (reference sequence). There are 12 residues in the CDR3. Trimming took off 8 bases at V and 2 bases at J, with 9 bases between the two ends. CDR3 in amino acids: CASSTGNTEAFF. The CDR3 DNA follows: TGTGCCAGTTCTACAGGTAACACTGAAGCTTTCTTT.

Regarding this clone: The identical CDR3 is also encoded by other nucleotide sequences in the sample. This chain links TRBV5-6 with TRBJ1-2, with D unclear. Trimming stripped 0 bases from V and 7 bases from J, with 7 bases between. Per germline, CDR1 SGHDT and CDR2 YYEEEE. The CDR3 is made up of 12 amino acids. This CDR3 reads CASSLGRGGYTF. The CDR3 DNA reads as TGTGCCAGCAGCTTGGGAAGAGGTGGCTACACCTTC.

The genes are TRBV5-1 and TRBJ2-7, with 7 bases fitting TRBD1. Germline CDR1 is SGHRS and CDR2 is YFSETQ. The CDR3 is 14 residues long. V dropped 5 bases and J dropped 5; count of bases not matched to a gene: 10. CDR3 region: CASSLQGDLNEQYF. CDR3 coding DNA: TGCGCCAGCAGTCTCCAGGGGGATCTCAACGAGCAGTACTTC. The entire variable domain, with the rest obtained from reference TRBV5-1 and TRBJ2-7, is as follows: KAGVTQTPRYLIKTRGQQVTLSCSPISGHRSVSWYQQTPGQGLQFLFEYFSETQRNKGNFPGRFSGRQFSNSRSEMNVSTLELGDSALYLCASSLQGDLNEQYFGPGTRLTVT.

Worth noting for this clone: Other DNA sequences from this sample encode an identical CDR3 as well. The V gene is TRBV20-1, the J gene TRBJ2-1, with D uncertain. This CDR3 has 10 amino acids. Trimming removed 3 bases at V and 6 bases at J, with 3 bases between. Germline CDR1 and CDR2: DFQATT and SNEGSKA (reference sequence). The CDR3 here is CSASLNEQFF. The DNA of the CDR3 is TGCAGTGCTAGCCTCAATGAGCAGTTCTTC.

V gene TRBV30 combines with J gene TRBJ1-2, with TRBD1 matching over 7 bases. There are 15 residues in the CDR3. Germline CDR1 GTSNPN, CDR2 SVGIG (reference sequence). V was clipped by 0 bases and J by 8 bases; unmatched bases: 12. The CDR3 bases are TGTGCCTGGAGTGTACTTTCAGGGGGTCATCGGGGCTACACCTTC. Residues: CAWSVLSGGHRGYTF.

The J gene is TRBJ1-5, the V gene TRBV6-5; D ambiguous. The germline V gene encodes CDR1 MNHEY and CDR2 SVGAGI. The CDR3 contains 15 residues. The V gene lost 8 bases and the J gene lost 6 bases, with 20 bases spanning the gap. The CDR3 loop is CASVATAMGGQPQHF. Written as DNA, the CDR3 is TGTGCCAGCGTCGCGACCGCGATGGGAGGTCAGCCCCAGCATTTT.

This chain uses TRBV2 with TRBJ1-5; 8 bases fit TRBD1. After removal of 6 bases from V and 3 bases from J, the junction contained 7 bases not matched to a gene. Germline CDR1 SNHLY, CDR2 FYNNEI. The CDR3 consists of 15 residues. The chain's CDR3 is CASRDLDRDNQPQHF. CDR3 in DNA: TGTGCCAGCAGGGATCTGGACAGGGACAATCAGCCCCAGCATTTT.